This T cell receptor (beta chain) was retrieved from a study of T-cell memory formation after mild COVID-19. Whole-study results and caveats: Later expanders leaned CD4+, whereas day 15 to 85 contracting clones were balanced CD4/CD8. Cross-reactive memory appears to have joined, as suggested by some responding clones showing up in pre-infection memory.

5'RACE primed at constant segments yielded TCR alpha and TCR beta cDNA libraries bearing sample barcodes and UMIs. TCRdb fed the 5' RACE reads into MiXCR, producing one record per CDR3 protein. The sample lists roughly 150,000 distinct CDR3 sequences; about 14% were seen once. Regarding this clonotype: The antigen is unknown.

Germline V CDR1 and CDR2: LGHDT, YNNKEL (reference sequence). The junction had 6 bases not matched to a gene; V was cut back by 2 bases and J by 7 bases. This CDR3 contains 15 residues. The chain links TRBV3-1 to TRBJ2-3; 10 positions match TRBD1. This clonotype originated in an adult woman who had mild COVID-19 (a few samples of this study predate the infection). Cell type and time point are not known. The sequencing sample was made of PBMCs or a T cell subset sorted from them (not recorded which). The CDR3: CASSQSGQGSNTQYF. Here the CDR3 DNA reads TGTGCCAGCAGCCAATCGGGACAGGGGTCAAATACGCAGTATTTT.